These T cell receptor beta chains were read from a single sample in a study of T-cell memory formation after mild COVID-19. TCRdb redid the calling of the 5' RACE reads with MiXCR, one entry per CDR3 protein. The sample shows tens of thousands of distinct CDR3 sequences, 5.5% to 7.5% of them seen only once. Sequencing was performed on PBMCs or a T cell subset sorted from them (not recorded which). The receptors stem from a man in his late teens or twenties who had mild COVID-19 (a few samples of this study predate the infection). Cell type and time point are not known. The CDR3 runs from the conserved cysteine through the conserved F or W. D genes are given only for firm matches. Rows may omit the clone size; those that give it use once, few, many or a size class.

v_gene: TRBV5-1
abundance: -
j_gene: TRBJ2-1
d_gene: TRBD2
CDR3nt: TGCGCCAGCAGCTTGGGGACTAGTGATATCAATGAGCAGTTCTTC
CDR3aa: CASSLGTSDINEQFF

v_gene: TRBV7-2
abundance: few
j_gene: TRBJ1-2
d_gene: -
CDR3nt: TGTGCCAGCAGCTTCAACAGGGCTTTGGGTGGCTACACCTTC
CDR3aa: CASSFNRALGGYTF

v_gene: TRBV7-2
abundance: -
j_gene: TRBJ2-7
d_gene: -
CDR3nt: TGTGCCAGCACCAGATACGTCGCTAAGGAGCAGTACTTC
CDR3aa: CASTRYVAKEQYF

v_gene: TRBV5-1
abundance: many
j_gene: TRBJ2-5
d_gene: TRBD2
CDR3nt: TGCGCCAGCAGCGGGGGAGGGTACCAAGAGACCCAGTACTTC
CDR3aa: CASSGGGYQETQYF

v_gene: TRBV5-1
abundance: -
j_gene: TRBJ2-3
d_gene: TRBD2
CDR3nt: TGCGCCAGCAGCTTACTAGCGGGGGAAGCAGATACGCAGTATTTT
CDR3aa: CASSLLAGEADTQYF

v_gene: TRBV6-2/TRBV6-3
abundance: -
j_gene: TRBJ1-5
d_gene: -
CDR3nt: TGTGCCAGCAGCGTGAGGGGATCCAATCAGCCCCAGCATTTT
CDR3aa: CASSVRGSNQPQHF

v_gene: TRBV5-4
abundance: -
j_gene: TRBJ2-3
d_gene: -
CDR3nt: TGTGCCAGCAGTCTTAGCGGTATCGTCACAGATACGCAGTATTTT
CDR3aa: CASSLSGIVTDTQYF

v_gene: TRBV6-2/TRBV6-3
abundance: -
j_gene: TRBJ1-1
d_gene: TRBD1
CDR3nt: TGTGCCGGCCGGGACAGGGGGAGTACTGAAGCTTTCTTT
CDR3aa: CAGRDRGSTEAFF

v_gene: TRBV6-2/TRBV6-3
abundance: many
j_gene: TRBJ2-2
d_gene: TRBD2
CDR3nt: TGTGCCAGCACCACCGTCGGGGGGACCGGGGAGCTGTTTTTT
CDR3aa: CASTTVGGTGELFF

v_gene: TRBV2
abundance: -
j_gene: TRBJ1-6
d_gene: TRBD1
CDR3nt: TGTGCCAGCGAGGGGGACAGAAATTCACCCCTCCACTTT
CDR3aa: CASEGDRNSPLHF

v_gene: TRBV30
abundance: -
j_gene: TRBJ1-3
d_gene: -
CDR3nt: TGTGCCTGGAGTACCACAGGGGGAAACACCATATATTTT
CDR3aa: CAWSTTGGNTIYF

v_gene: TRBV20-1
abundance: -
j_gene: TRBJ1-3
d_gene: -
CDR3nt: TGCAGTGCCGATGACAGTCTCTCTGGAAACACCATATATTTT
CDR3aa: CSADDSLSGNTIYF

v_gene: TRBV7-8
abundance: -
j_gene: TRBJ1-3
d_gene: -
CDR3nt: TGTGCCAGCAGTCAGGGGACGGGAAACACCATATATTTT
CDR3aa: CASSQGTGNTIYF

v_gene: TRBV4-1
abundance: many
j_gene: TRBJ1-5
d_gene: -
CDR3nt: TGCGCCAGCAGCCAAGAGGAATGGGGACTTCCCAATCAGCCCCAGCATTTT
CDR3aa: CASSQEEWGLPNQPQHF

v_gene: TRBV5-6
abundance: -
j_gene: TRBJ2-1
d_gene: -
CDR3nt: TGTGCCAGCAGCATGGGCGGGAAAGCCTACAATGAGCAGTTCTTC
CDR3aa: CASSMGGKAYNEQFF

v_gene: TRBV20-1
abundance: few
j_gene: TRBJ2-1
d_gene: TRBD2
CDR3nt: TGCAGTGCTAGAGATTCTAGCGGAGCATACAATGAGCAGTTCTTC
CDR3aa: CSARDSSGAYNEQFF

v_gene: TRBV20-1
abundance: few
j_gene: TRBJ2-1
d_gene: -
CDR3nt: TGCAGTGCTCGGGACTGGAGCTCCTACAATGAGCAGTTCTTC
CDR3aa: CSARDWSSYNEQFF

v_gene: TRBV18
abundance: -
j_gene: TRBJ1-1
d_gene: -
CDR3nt: TGTGCCAGCTCATCCCGGGACAAGAACACTGAAGCTTTCTTT
CDR3aa: CASSSRDKNTEAFF

v_gene: TRBV7-6
abundance: many
j_gene: TRBJ2-5
d_gene: TRBD2
CDR3nt: TGTGCCAGCAGTAGGGGTGCTAGCGGCCAAGAGACCCAGTACTTC
CDR3aa: CASSRGASGQETQYF

v_gene: TRBV7-8
abundance: -
j_gene: TRBJ2-3
d_gene: -
CDR3nt: TGTGCCAGCAGCTTAACTAGTTATACAGATACGCAGTATTTT
CDR3aa: CASSLTSYTDTQYF

v_gene: TRBV7-8
abundance: -
j_gene: TRBJ1-5
d_gene: -
CDR3nt: TGTGCCAGCAGCTTAACAGCTCGGGCGCCCCAGCATTTT
CDR3aa: CASSLTARAPQHF

v_gene: TRBV7-9
abundance: few
j_gene: TRBJ2-1
d_gene: -
CDR3nt: TGTGCCAGCAGCTTAAGCCCAGGGAATGAGCAGTTCTTC
CDR3aa: CASSLSPGNEQFF

v_gene: TRBV15
abundance: -
j_gene: TRBJ1-5
d_gene: -
CDR3nt: TGTGCCACCAGCAGAGGGGTGGGTCAGCCCCAGCATTTT
CDR3aa: CATSRGVGQPQHF

v_gene: TRBV6-5
abundance: many
j_gene: TRBJ1-5
d_gene: TRBD1
CDR3nt: TGTGCCAGCAGTTACCTCTCCGGGACAGGGGATCAGCCCCAGCATTTT
CDR3aa: CASSYLSGTGDQPQHF

v_gene: TRBV10-3
abundance: few
j_gene: TRBJ2-5
d_gene: -
CDR3nt: TGTGCCATCAGTGAGTCGGGGCACCACTTAGAGACCCAGTACTTC
CDR3aa: CAISESGHHLETQYF

v_gene: TRBV24-1
abundance: few
j_gene: TRBJ1-1
d_gene: TRBD1
CDR3nt: TGTGCCACCAGGGGGACAGGGGGAACTGAAGCTTTCTTT
CDR3aa: CATRGTGGTEAFF

v_gene: TRBV5-1
abundance: -
j_gene: TRBJ2-3
d_gene: TRBD2
CDR3nt: TGCGCCAGCAGCTCGACGCGGGGGGGCACAGATACGCAGTATTTT
CDR3aa: CASSSTRGGTDTQYF

v_gene: TRBV2
abundance: -
j_gene: TRBJ2-4
d_gene: TRBD2
CDR3nt: TGTGCCAGCAGTGAGTTTAGCGGGGGGGCAGAAGCCAAAAACATTCAGTACTTC
CDR3aa: CASSEFSGGAEAKNIQYF

v_gene: TRBV5-1
abundance: many
j_gene: TRBJ1-1
d_gene: -
CDR3nt: TGCGCCAGCAGCTTTGGAGGGTCGGAGACTGAAGCTTTCTTT
CDR3aa: CASSFGGSETEAFF

v_gene: TRBV29-1
abundance: -
j_gene: TRBJ2-1
d_gene: TRBD1
CDR3nt: TGCAGCGTACACACAGGGGGCCCCCAGCAGTTCTTC
CDR3aa: CSVHTGGPQQFF

v_gene: TRBV11-2
abundance: many
j_gene: TRBJ1-1
d_gene: TRBD1
CDR3nt: TGTGCCAGCAGCCAAGACTTGACAGGGGAAGCTTTCTTT
CDR3aa: CASSQDLTGEAFF

v_gene: TRBV14
abundance: many
j_gene: TRBJ2-1
d_gene: -
CDR3nt: TGTGCCAGCAGCCGTTGGGAGGAGCAGTTCTTC
CDR3aa: CASSRWEEQFF

v_gene: TRBV18
abundance: few
j_gene: TRBJ1-4
d_gene: -
CDR3nt: TGTGCCAGCTCCCCCGGGACGGATAATGAAAAACTGTTTTTT
CDR3aa: CASSPGTDNEKLFF

v_gene: TRBV9
abundance: few
j_gene: TRBJ2-3
d_gene: TRBD2
CDR3nt: TGTGCCAGCAGCATTACTAGCGTCCCAGATACGCAGTATTTT
CDR3aa: CASSITSVPDTQYF

v_gene: TRBV6-5
abundance: many
j_gene: TRBJ2-6
d_gene: TRBD1
CDR3nt: TGTGCCAGCACCAGACAGGGTTTTGGGGCCAACGTCCTGACTTTC
CDR3aa: CASTRQGFGANVLTF

v_gene: TRBV7-2
abundance: medium-sized
j_gene: TRBJ2-3
d_gene: TRBD2
CDR3nt: TGTGCCAGCAGCTTAGGGCTAGCGGGGGGCCCTTCTAGCACAGATACGCAGTATTTT
CDR3aa: CASSLGLAGGPSSTDTQYF

v_gene: TRBV5-1
abundance: -
j_gene: TRBJ2-5
d_gene: TRBD2
CDR3nt: TGCGCCAGCACCCAGAAAAAGACTAGCGGGGATCAAGAGACCCAGTACTTC
CDR3aa: CASTQKKTSGDQETQYF

v_gene: TRBV6-6
abundance: -
j_gene: TRBJ2-1
d_gene: -
CDR3nt: TGTGCCAGCGGCCCGGTTGAGCAGTTCTTC
CDR3aa: CASGPVEQFF

v_gene: TRBV19
abundance: few
j_gene: TRBJ2-2
d_gene: TRBD1
CDR3nt: TGTGCCAGTAGTCTCGGGCCGGGGACAGGGGACACCGGGGAGCTGTTTTTT
CDR3aa: CASSLGPGTGDTGELFF

v_gene: TRBV4-2
abundance: few
j_gene: TRBJ2-2
d_gene: -
CDR3nt: TGTGCCAGCAGCCAAGAAGGGGAGCTGTTTTTT
CDR3aa: CASSQEGELFF

v_gene: TRBV7-2
abundance: many
j_gene: TRBJ2-5
d_gene: -
CDR3nt: TGTGCCAGCAGCTTACGAAGACTAGTAGAGACCCAGTACTTC
CDR3aa: CASSLRRLVETQYF

v_gene: TRBV5-5
abundance: -
j_gene: TRBJ1-2
d_gene: -
CDR3nt: TGTGCCAGCAGACGCATTGGGGGAAACTATGGCTACACCTTC
CDR3aa: CASRRIGGNYGYTF

v_gene: TRBV5-1
abundance: many
j_gene: TRBJ2-1
d_gene: TRBD2
CDR3nt: TGCGCCAGCAGCTCTAGCGGGGGAAACAATGAGCAGTTCTTC
CDR3aa: CASSSSGGNNEQFF

v_gene: TRBV5-4
abundance: few
j_gene: TRBJ2-6
d_gene: -
CDR3nt: TGTGCCAGCAGCTCCTCAGGGGGAGGGGCGGGGGCCAACGTCCTGACTTTC
CDR3aa: CASSSSGGGAGANVLTF

v_gene: TRBV5-1
abundance: many
j_gene: TRBJ2-5
d_gene: -
CDR3nt: TGCGCCAGCAGCTTGGGTCCCAACCAAGAGACCCAGTACTTC
CDR3aa: CASSLGPNQETQYF